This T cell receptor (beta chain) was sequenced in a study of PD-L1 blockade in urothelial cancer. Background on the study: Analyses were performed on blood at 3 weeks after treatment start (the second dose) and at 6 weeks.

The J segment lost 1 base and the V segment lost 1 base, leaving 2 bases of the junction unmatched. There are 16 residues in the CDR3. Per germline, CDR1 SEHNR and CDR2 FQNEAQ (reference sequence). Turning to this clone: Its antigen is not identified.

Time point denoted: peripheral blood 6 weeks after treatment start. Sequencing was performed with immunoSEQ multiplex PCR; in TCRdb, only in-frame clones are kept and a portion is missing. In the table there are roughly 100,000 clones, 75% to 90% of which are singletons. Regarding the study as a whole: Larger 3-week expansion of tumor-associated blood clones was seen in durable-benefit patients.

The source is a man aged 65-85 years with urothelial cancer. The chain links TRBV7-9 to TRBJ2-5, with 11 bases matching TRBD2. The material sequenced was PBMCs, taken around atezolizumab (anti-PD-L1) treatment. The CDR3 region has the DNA TGTGCCAGCAGCTTAGGGGGGACTAGCGGCCAAGAGACCCAGTACTTC. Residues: CASSLGGTSGQETQYF.